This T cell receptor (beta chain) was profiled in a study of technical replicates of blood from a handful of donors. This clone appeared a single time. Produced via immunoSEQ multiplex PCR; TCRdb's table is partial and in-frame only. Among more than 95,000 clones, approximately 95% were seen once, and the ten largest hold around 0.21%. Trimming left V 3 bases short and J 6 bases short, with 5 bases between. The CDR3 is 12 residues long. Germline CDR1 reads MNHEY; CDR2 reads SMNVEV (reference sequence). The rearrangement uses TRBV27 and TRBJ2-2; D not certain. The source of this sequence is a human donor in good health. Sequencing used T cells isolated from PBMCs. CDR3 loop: CASSFGPGELFF. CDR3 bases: TGTGCCAGCAGTTTCGGTCCCGGGGAGCTGTTTTTT.